A single T cell receptor (beta chain) is shown here with its context. This clone showed up just once. Which antigen it targets is not known. Per-base quality was not reported, and no clone a single base away is much larger than it. The cohort comprised 550 to 700 healthy bone marrow donors. At the time of sampling, every cohort member was nominally healthy, though immune exposures that went unrecorded were likely present. The donor tested CMV seropositive and was one of the 289 seropositive cohort members. Every donor gave a peripheral blood sample, and the peripheral blood mononuclear cells from that sample were used for TCR beta sequencing. Genomic DNA extraction from the blood cell samples was performed with the Qiagen DNeasy Blood Extraction Kit. The entry originates in a study of cytomegalovirus exposure and HLA in healthy donors (TCRdb year 2017). Background on the whole study: In an earlier analysis of around 540 of the donors, 250 to 350 Gb of sequence data and 100 million or so unique TCR beta sequences from 150 million to 200 million T cells were reported. About 300 gigabases of sequencing data and 78 million or so unique TCR sequences were included in an early release covering roughly 600 HLA-typed donors. The genetic ancestry cluster associated with self-reported Caucasian donors included roughly 84% of the roughly 400 genotyped donors. The aim of the study was to test whether cataloging public T cell receptors could identify signatures of past pathogen exposure. The T cell repertoires of under 700 subjects were profiled by immunosequencing and related to cytomegalovirus serostatus. A separate validation cohort of 90 to 150 different subjects was used in addition to the approximately 670-subject first cohort. To predict cytomegalovirus infection status, the study brought together high-throughput TCR immunosequencing, statistical association of individual TCRs with disease status, and machine learning. In a later analysis, previously published TCR beta repertoires from 550 to 750 donors were re-analyzed and high-resolution HLA genotyping was added so that TCR occurrence patterns could be studied. Rather than drawing on any new phenotypic data, the later analysis identified candidate immune exposures from TCR beta sequences and the way those sequences occurred across donors. An earlier analysis of 450 to 750 of the donors used high-throughput TCR beta sequencing to judge whether each TCR beta V gene segment behaved as functional or pseudogenic. Donor age, sex, ethnicity and CMV serostatus were compiled together with the repertoire data. A later genetic analysis used genome-wide SNP genotypes for about 65% of the roughly 700 donors, treating that subset as a discovery cohort. All discovery cohort repertoires had been generated on a single sequencing platform. HLA typing covered class I and class II loci at four-digit resolution. Typing coverage differed by locus: A, B, C, DRB1 and DQB1 were typed in about 629-640 donors, DQA1 in roughly 510, DPA1 in around 580, and DPB1 in just under 490. Because of strong linkage in the cohort, roughly five DR-DQ haplotypes were treated as single units for association and clustering. On average, approximately 250,000 unique TCR beta nucleotide sequences were sequenced per donor among a few hundred genotyped donors of the cohort, with 15% to 20% of those sequences being non-productive.

Overall results and qualifications from the work: The sequencing pipeline was judged likely to have produced a cluster of highly shared sequence variants as a technical artifact. In the study, around 150 TCR beta chains were listed as associated with cytomegalovirus. An association between a missense DCLRE1C variant and V-gene and J-gene trimming of TCR beta chains was found in a later genetic analysis and replicated in an independent cohort. According to the authors, the approach could potentially be generalized to other disease states and immunological phenotypes. In vitro tests confirmed that three of the cytomegalovirus-associated TCR beta chains recognize cytomegalovirus antigens. According to a later analysis, most CMV-associated TCR beta chains appeared to be HLA-restricted, and the HLA associations seemed to be driven largely by CMV exposure. At a false discovery rate of 0.05, a later analysis linked roughly 17,000 TCR beta sequences to specific HLA alleles. A later analysis found that HLA-associated TCR beta chains were more clonally expanded and had lower generation probabilities than equally common non-associated chains. Because the 87-base-pair reads could not distinguish some IMGT-functional V segments, including TRBV6-2 and TRBV6-3, those segments were excluded. The earlier analysis of about 600 of the donors excluded some 15 rarely observed V segments, including chromosome 9 orphons, because counts were too low. According to a later genetic analysis, donors in an Asian-associated ancestry cluster had fewer N-insertions in productive TCRs than the roughly 670-donor mean. Across donors, most TCR sequences were observed very rarely, whereas some public TCRs were present in many individuals. In a later analysis, TCR association rates were found to vary across HLA loci, with the most associated TCRs seen for DRB1 alleles and the fewest for HLA-C alleles. Cytomegalovirus status was reported to be diagnosed by the classifier with high specificity and sensitivity in both the original and validation cohorts. A further reported finding was that TCR beta sequences accurately predicted the HLA-A and HLA-B alleles for most subjects in the first cohort. Because some donors lacked HLA typing at each locus, the association tests relied only on the typed subset. In an earlier analysis of approximately 590 of the donors, most TCR beta V segments appeared in productive rearrangements about 87% or about 30% of the time, broadly matching IMGT annotations. The cohort was sequenced for TCR beta chains only, and without alpha or paired-chain data the features that could be detected were limited. When HLA alleles, especially DR and DQ, strongly co-occurred, attributing TCR associations to individual alleles was difficult. The presence/absence analyses assumed that sequencing depth was roughly uniform across donors, and that assumption may not be true. Immune exposure information for the cohort was limited to CMV serostatus. According to a later analysis, parvovirus B19, influenza, CMV and Epstein-Barr virus appeared linked to several top co-occurrence clusters. Linkage disequilibrium might explain the correlated functional status among segregating V segments, but an unknown experimental factor could not be excluded.

The method was the immunoSEQ multiplex PCR assay. A mixture of 60 forward primers for TCR Vbeta segments and 13 reverse primers for TCR Jbeta segments was used in the multiplex PCR. The CDR3 region of rearranged TCR beta genes was amplified from genomic DNA by a multiplex PCR assay. Amplified TCR beta libraries were sequenced as 87-base-pair reads on the Illumina HiSeq System. The study's processing was this. A later analysis counted about 80 million unique TCR beta chains across the 666 repertoires, and around 12 million of these chains were shared by at least two donors. To remove PCR and sequencing errors, raw reads were error-corrected and collapsed into unique sequences using a nearest-neighbor algorithm that merged closely related sequences. CDR3 sequences were aligned to IMGT reference sequences to assign V, D and J gene segments. For a sequence to be retained, a match of at least six nucleotides was required to both a V gene segment and a J gene segment. A rearrangement counted as productive if the CDR3 had no stop codons and remained in frame with V and J, and every other rearrangement counted as non-productive. Following IMGT convention, CDR3 was defined as the stretch from the second conserved V-encoded cysteine to the conserved J-encoded phenylalanine. The earlier analysis of fewer than 750 of the donors excluded sequences that lacked an unambiguous match to a single V gene segment. An earlier analysis of around 600 of the donors classified V segments as functional when productive rearrangements were above 56.7% and as segregating when the standard deviation between donors was above 5%. A statistical classification framework was built for diagnosing cytomegalovirus status from the catalog of TCR beta chain sequences. A later analysis assigned V and J genes by comparing TCR nucleotide sequences with IMGT/GENE-DB human TR gene sequences. The TCRdist pipeline was used in a later analysis to assign CDR3 sequences and most-parsimonious VDJ recombination scenarios. In a later analysis, each TCR beta chain was defined by its CDR3 amino acid sequence together with its V-gene family, and reads without a unique V-gene family were excluded. As a way to deal with suspected cross-contamination and a sequencing artifact, a later analysis dropped approximately 590 nucleotide sequences that were highly shared and had low generation probability. In a later analysis, a clonal expansion index for each public chain was calculated from normalized within-repertoire ranks of inferred template counts. In a later analysis, generation probabilities were computed with a VDJ recombination model fitted to out-of-frame rearrangements, and the resulting probabilities were checked against IGoR. A later analysis scored TCR-TCR, TCR-HLA and TCR-CMV co-occurrence with hypergeometric tests, applying a repertoire-size bias correction to TCR pairs. In a later analysis, false discovery rates were estimated by permuting HLA or CMV assignments 20 times. A later analysis grouped co-occurring TCRs with DBSCAN, adding TCRdist sequence similarity when clustering within HLA-allele-positive subsets. Repertoires with fewer than 30,000 or more than 120,000 public chains, plus five repertoires with anomalous nucleotide sharing, were excluded from co-occurrence clustering. TCRdb mirrors the immuneACCESS table, restricted to in-frame sequences. Some clones are absent from its copies; in checked studies, under half trace to an unresolved V gene, and the reason for the others is unknown. V and J calls and clone size are as listed in that table; D and trimming were resolved from the DNA. The sample table records about 120,000 clones; more than 65% of these occur just once. Jointly, the top ten make up roughly 9.8% of the sample.

Taken from cysteine to phenylalanine, the CDR3 has 13 residues. Only the CDR3 DNA stays, 39 bases, in frame from base 1. V is reduced by 3 bases and J by 3 bases, leaving a spacing of 9 bases between them. For CDR1 and CDR2, the germline V gene (reference sequence) lists LNHDA and SQIVND. This clonotype was sampled from a man in his forties or fifties in good health and CMV-seropositive. The material sequenced was PBMCs. Recombination connected TRBV19 to TRBJ2-7; a weak D assignment points to TRBD2 (6 bases agree). CDR3 loop: CASSMDGGYEQYF. In nucleotides, the sequence is TGTGCCAGTAGTATGGACGGGGGCTACGAGCAGTACTTC.